These 14 T cell receptor beta chains were sequenced from one sample in a study of blood T cell repertoires in COVID-19. This table comes from immunoSEQ multiplex PCR, and its TCRdb copy is limited to in-frame clones, with some not included. This table has roughly 230,000 clones, about four fifths appearing once. Sequenced material: PBMCs or T cells enriched from blood (not recorded which). These receptors were collected from a man between 45 and 60 years old who had recovered from COVID-19.

The CDR3 loop is CASSQDRGLVFHEQFF. Written as DNA, the CDR3 is TGCGCCAGCAGCCAAGATAGGGGACTAGTCTTCCATGAGCAGTTCTTC. The chain is built from TRBV4-3 and TRBJ2-1; 8 bases match TRBD2. Germline CDR1 and CDR2: LGHNA and YSLEER. The CDR3 sequence is 16 residues long. Trimming cost V 0 bases and J 8 bases; bases outside gene matches: 9.

This rearrangement joins TRBV9 to TRBJ1-4; a weak D match, TRBD1 (6 bases). This CDR3 is built from 16 residues. Trimming pared 3 bases from V and 3 bases from J, leaving 15 bases between. Germline V CDR1 and CDR2: SGDLS, YYNGEE. In DNA, the CDR3 is TGTGCCAGCAGCGCGGGAATTCAGGGGTCTAATGAAAAACTGTTTTTT. Amino acids: CASSAGIQGSNEKLFF. The variable domain in full, completed from reference TRBV9 and TRBJ1-4, reads DSGVTQTPKHLITATGQRVTLRCSPRSGDLSVYWYQQSLDQGLQFLIQYYNGEERAKGNILERFSAQQFPDLHSELNLSSLELGDSALYFCASSAGIQGSNEKLFFGSGTQLSVL.

The chain uses TRBV6-5 and TRBJ1-6; 7 nucleotides line up with TRBD1. From germline, CDR1 is MNHEY and CDR2 SVGAGI. The CDR3 is 16 residues long. The J segment lost 9 bases and the V segment lost 1 base, leaving 9 bases of the junction unmatched. This CDR3 reads CASSYFEGTAGSPLHF. The CDR3 coding sequence is TGTGCCAGCAGTTACTTCGAAGGGACAGCGGGTTCACCCCTCCACTTT.

Only a few counts were recorded for this clone. V and J are TRBV28 and TRBJ1-3; D is perhaps TRBD1 (5 bases). V was pared by 3 bases and J by 3 bases, with 12 bases between. Germline V gives CDR1 MDHEN, CDR2 SYDVKM. This CDR3 is built from 15 residues. The CDR3 DNA reads as TGTGCCAGCAGTTTGGGAGGGGAGCTTGGAAACACCATATATTTT. Protein product: CASSLGGELGNTIYF.

This sequence joins TRBV14 and TRBJ2-1; unclear D gene. Germline V gene lookup returns CDR1 SGHDN and CDR2 FVKESK. Trimming shortened V by 4 bases and J by 6 bases, and 13 bases separated the two germline ends. The CDR3 totals 14 residues. The CDR3 here is CASSRSRNTNEQFF. DNA for the CDR3: TGTGCCAGCAGCCGATCTAGAAACACCAATGAGCAGTTCTTC.

The rearrangement uses TRBV18 and TRBJ2-2, with 10 bases that match TRBD2. Germline V gene lookup returns CDR1 KGHSH and CDR2 LQKENI. The CDR3 has 16 residues. The trim removed 4 bases at V and 3 bases at J, leaving 5 bases unmatched. The CDR3 sequence: CASSRMSGGDTGELFF. The DNA of the CDR3 is TGTGCCAGCTCACGGATGAGCGGGGGGGACACCGGGGAGCTGTTTTTT.

This chain links TRBV5-1 with TRBJ1-5, with D possibly TRBD1 on 6 matching bases. The CDR3 consists of 15 residues. V was pared by 0 bases and J by 5 bases, with 12 bases between. Germline CDR1 reads SGHRS; CDR2 reads YFSETQ. CDR3 loop: CASSLAGTTHQPQHF. The CDR3 DNA reads as TGCGCCAGCAGCTTGGCCGGGACAACCCATCAGCCCCAGCATTTT.

The chain joins TRBV11-3 to TRBJ2-7; D perhaps matches TRBD1 (6 bases). The V and J ends lost 3 bases and 3 bases respectively, with 15 bases between them. This CDR3 has 15 residues. Germline loops: CDR1 SGHNT, CDR2 YENEEA. The CDR3 protein is CASSFGQPVSYEQYF. CDR3 bases: TGTGCCAGCAGCTTCGGACAGCCGGTGAGCTACGAGCAGTACTTC.

This clone was recorded only once. The chain joins TRBV3-1 (or the pseudogene TRBV3-2) to TRBJ2-2; 9 nucleotides line up with TRBD2. The CDR3 runs 16 residues. V was pared by 0 bases and J by 3 bases, with 2 bases of the junction left unmatched. Germline V CDR1 and CDR2: LGHDT, YNNKEL (reference sequence). CDR3 coding DNA: TGTGCCAGCAGCCAAGATGAGCGGGAGGACACCGGGGAGCTGTTTTTT. This gives the protein CASSQDEREDTGELFF.

This clone was observed a single time. V is TRBV3-1 (or the pseudogene TRBV3-2) and J is TRBJ1-1; 9 nucleotides align to TRBD1. Germline V lookup: CDR1 LGHDT, CDR2 YNNKEL (reference sequence). The length of the CDR3 is 15 residues. V lost 0 bases, J lost 6 bases, and 5 bases stayed unmatched. The CDR3 nucleotides read TGTGCCAGCAGCCAAGATAACAGGGGGCGTGCTGAAGCTTTCTTT. It is translated as CASSQDNRGRAEAFF.

This clone has only one observation. The chain joins TRBV28 to TRBJ1-5; the match to TRBD1 covers 8 bases. The ends lost 2 bases at V and 3 bases at J; junction bases unmatched: 9. This CDR3 is 17 amino acids long. The germline V gene has CDR1 MDHEN and CDR2 SYDVKM. CDR3 DNA sequence: TGTGCCAGCAGTTTAGGGGCAGGGGGCTTCTTCAATCAGCCCCAGCATTTT. Translated: CASSLGAGGFFNQPQHF.

This chain links TRBV19 with TRBJ2-1; 7 bases agree with TRBD2. J lost 5 bases, V lost 1 base, and 8 bases had no gene match. CDR3 length equals 16 residues. The germline gives CDR1 LNHDA, CDR2 SQIVND (reference sequence). CDR3 coding DNA: TGTGCCAGTAGTATAGTGGGTAGCGGGCTTAACAATGAGCAGTTCTTC. This sequence encodes CASSIVGSGLNNEQFF.

This chain links TRBV5-6 with TRBJ2-3, with D possibly being TRBD1 (6 bases). Looked up from germline, CDR1 is SGHDT and CDR2 is YYEEEE. Deletions cut 1 base from V and 0 bases from J, with 9 bases between. The CDR3 totals 15 residues. CDR3 sequence (DNA): TGTGCCAGCAGCTTGCAGGGGTCTAGCACAGATACGCAGTATTTT. Protein: CASSLQGSSTDTQYF.

The rearrangement links TRBV7-2 to TRBJ2-3; TRBD1 aligns across 7 bases. V dropped 6 bases and J dropped 0; count of bases not matched to a gene: 9. Per germline, CDR1 SGHTA and CDR2 FQGNSA. CDR3 length equals 16 residues. CDR3 sequence (DNA): TGTGCCAGCAGACGTAGAGGGGGCGAAAGCACAGATACGCAGTATTTT. Translated: CASRRRGGESTDTQYF.